Only a few counts were recorded for the clone carrying this TCR beta chain. Its antigen is not known. The iRepertoire nested amplicon-rescue multiplex PCR amplified TCR alpha and beta CDR3s from RNA. TCRdb independently ran MiXCR on the multiplex PCR reads; one entry per CDR3 protein. Among over 90,000 distinct CDR3 sequences listed, 29% were seen once. The data belong to a study of glioma-infiltrating T cells. General study findings and limits: Only very few CDR3 sequences appeared in both tissue and blood. Tissue-blood divergence was below expectation in non-neoplastic patients, above in gliomas.

The CDR3 is 14 residues long. The germline V gene has CDR1 SGHRS and CDR2 YFSETQ. V lost 4 bases and J lost 1; bases outside the gene matches: 1. The sequenced material came from glioma tissue, nonneoplastic brain tissue, or PBMCs (not recorded which). The chain has TRBV5-1 and TRBJ2-3; 9 nucleotides align to TRBD1. This clonotype was obtained from a human donor with low-grade glioma or glioblastoma, undergoing nonglioma brain surgery, or in good health (not recorded which). The CDR3 sequence: CASSRDRGTDTQYF. The DNA of the CDR3 is TGCGCCAGCAGCAGGGACAGGGGCACAGATACGCAGTATTTT.